Listed below are T cell receptor beta chains from one sample, sequenced in a study of cytomegalovirus exposure and HLA in healthy donors. TCRdb's copy holds only in-frame clones and misses some; the assay was immunoSEQ multiplex PCR. The data contain 75,000 to 100,000 clones, 60% to 80% of them singletons. Sequencing used PBMCs. The receptors shown here come from a man aged 55 to 70 in good health and CMV-seronegative. Each CDR3 is given with its conserved first and last residue. The D gene is left open where the match is weak. Only part of the rows carry a size: once, few, many, or a class if the clone is expanded.

d_gene	j_gene	abundance	v_gene	CDR3nt	CDR3aa
-	TRBJ2-7	-	TRBV5-1	TGCGCCAGCAGCTGGGGACAACTCTACGAGCAGTACTTC	CASSWGQLYEQYF
-	TRBJ2-7	-	TRBV5-1	TGCGCCAGCAGCGATAAGACAGGCTCAGGAGAGCAGTACTTC	CASSDKTGSGEQYF
TRBD1	TRBJ1-2	-	TRBV6-5	TGTGCCAGCAGTTACTCGGGACAGGGAAACTATGGCTACACCTTC	CASSYSGQGNYGYTF
TRBD1	TRBJ1-6	-	TRBV13	TGTGCCAGCAGCTTGGAGTCACAGGGGCCCTCCTATAATTCACCCCTCCACTTT	CASSLESQGPSYNSPLHF
-	TRBJ1-2	-	TRBV10-3	TGTGCCATCAGTGATACACCTAACTATGGCTACACCTTC	CAISDTPNYGYTF
TRBD1	TRBJ1-1	once	TRBV28	TGTGCCAGCAGTGCCACAGGGGGGTATACTGAAGCTTTCTTT	CASSATGGYTEAFF
-	TRBJ1-2	-	TRBV6-5	TGTGCCAGCAGTTACTTGGACAGTAGCTATGGCTACACCTTC	CASSYLDSSYGYTF
TRBD2	TRBJ2-1	-	TRBV19	TGTGCCAGTAGTATAGATTTGAGGACTAGCGGGGGGAACAATGAGCAGTTCTTC	CASSIDLRTSGGNNEQFF
TRBD2	TRBJ2-7	-	TRBV5-6	TGTGCCAGCAGCTTGGCTGGGACTAGCGGAATCTACGAGCAGTACTTC	CASSLAGTSGIYEQYF
-	TRBJ2-3	-	TRBV6-4	TGTGCCAGCAGTGCCAGTAGCACAGATACGCAGTATTTT	CASSASSTDTQYF
-	TRBJ1-3	few	TRBV28	TGTGCCAGCAGTTTGGCAAACACCATATATTTT	CASSLANTIYF
-	TRBJ1-1	-	TRBV5-1	TGCGCCAGCAGCTTGCAAGGGGTGAACACTGAAGCTTTCTTT	CASSLQGVNTEAFF
-	TRBJ1-1	-	TRBV6-1	TGTGCCAGCAGACCTATGACACAAGCGGACACTGAAGCTTTCTTT	CASRPMTQADTEAFF
-	TRBJ1-1	-	TRBV2	TGTGCCAGCAGTGAAGGACGTGGGGGGGGCACTGAAGCTTTCTTT	CASSEGRGGGTEAFF
-	TRBJ2-2	few	TRBV6-4	TGTGCCAGCAGTGACTCGGTGCAGGGTGGCGCCGGGGAGCTGTTTTTT	CASSDSVQGGAGELFF
TRBD1	TRBJ1-5	-	TRBV28	TGTGCCAGCGGAACAGGGGGTAGCAATCAGCCCCAGCATTTT	CASGTGGSNQPQHF
TRBD2	TRBJ2-7	-	TRBV4-2	TGTGCCAGCAGCTCCCTAGCGGGAGGATCCTACGAGCAGTACTTC	CASSSLAGGSYEQYF
-	TRBJ2-7	-	TRBV11-2	TGTGCCAGCATCCCTCGCGTGGTCGGGAACGAGCAGTACTTC	CASIPRVVGNEQYF
-	TRBJ2-2	-	TRBV7-3	TGTGCCAGCAGCTTAACGCATCGAGTGTCCACCGGGGAGCTGTTTTTT	CASSLTHRVSTGELFF
TRBD1	TRBJ1-2	-	TRBV2	TGTGCCAGCAGCTTAAAAAGACCGACCAGGACAGGGGGGGGCTATGGCTACACCTTC	CASSLKRPTRTGGGYGYTF
-	TRBJ1-1	-	TRBV19	TGTGCCAGTAGCCGCCGCGGGGGCCAAATGTTGCCTGAAGCTTTCTTT	CASSRRGGQMLPEAFF
TRBD2	TRBJ2-3	-	TRBV9	TGTGCCAGCAGCGTAGGGTTAGCGGGGGGGCCGGGAGATACGCAGTATTTT	CASSVGLAGGPGDTQYF
TRBD2	TRBJ2-2	-	TRBV7-6	TGTGCCAGCAGCTTAGTTGCGGGAGCGAACACCGGGGAGCTGTTTTTT	CASSLVAGANTGELFF
-	TRBJ2-7	-	TRBV11-2	TGTGCCAGCAGCCAAGACATTGAGCAGTACTTC	CASSQDIEQYF
TRBD1	TRBJ1-1	-	TRBV6-6	TGTGCCAGCAGTGTGGACAGGGCACCGATGAACACTGAAGCTTTCTTT	CASSVDRAPMNTEAFF
TRBD1	TRBJ1-2	-	TRBV5-1	TGCGCCAGCAGCCCACGAGAGGGGGCCGGAGGCTACACCTTC	CASSPREGAGGYTF
TRBD2	TRBJ2-7	-	TRBV30	TGTGCCTGGAGTGCGGGCGGGGGTCTCTCCTACGAGCAGTACTTC	CAWSAGGGLSYEQYF
TRBD1	TRBJ1-6	-	TRBV7-8	TGTGCCAGCAGCTCCTCCGGACAGGGCGGTTCACCCCTCCACTTT	CASSSSGQGGSPLHF
TRBD1	TRBJ1-5	-	TRBV10-2	TGCGCCAGCAGTATAACGCAGGGGGCGAAGAATCAGCCCCAGCATTTT	CASSITQGAKNQPQHF
-	TRBJ1-3	-	TRBV29-1	TGCAGCGTTGAATCCCAGGGCACGGACACCATATATTTT	CSVESQGTDTIYF
-	TRBJ1-6	-	TRBV5-1	TGCGCCAGCAGCTTGGGTGGGGGCGCTGATTCACCCCTCCACTTT	CASSLGGGADSPLHF
TRBD2	TRBJ2-7	-	TRBV6-1	TGTGCCAGCAGTCTAGCGGGGGGCGTATACGAGCAGTACTTC	CASSLAGGVYEQYF
-	TRBJ1-5	-	TRBV5-5	TGTGCCAGCAGCTATTTCAGGGGAAATAGCAATCAGCCCCAGCATTTT	CASSYFRGNSNQPQHF
TRBD1	TRBJ2-3	few	TRBV7-3	TGTGCCAGCACCTTGACAGGGGGCACAGATACGCAGTATTTT	CASTLTGGTDTQYF